This TCR beta chain was obtained from a study of T cell changes during pregnancy in multiple sclerosis. TCRdb's table, derived via immunoSEQ multiplex PCR, lists solely in-frame clones and lacks some. The sample consists of tens of thousands of clones, 70% to 90% of them appearing once. This clone appeared a single time. CDR1 is SQVTM, CDR2 ANQGSEA, per germline. The CDR3 sequence is 13 residues long. Trimming pared 8 bases from V and 5 bases from J, leaving 18 bases between. The chain employs TRBV29-1 and TRBJ2-5, with a tentative D call TRBD1 (5 bases). This TCR came from a female donor in good health, enrolled as a control in a pregnancy study. The sample was CD8+ T cells from peripheral blood mononuclear cells, taken in the second trimester of pregnancy. CDR3 in amino acids: CSITDPGAETQYF. CDR3 bases: TGCAGCATCACGGACCCTGGGGCCGAGACCCAGTACTTC.